Here is one TCR beta chain with its context. The antigen is unknown. This specimen belongs to a study of T cell responses to AZD1222 COVID-19 vaccine. Study-wide results and limits: Regions 160-218 and 743-854 held dominance among vaccine-associated CD4 TCRs, which spanned spike.

Assay used: immunoSEQ multiplex PCR; TCRdb lists only in-frame clones, some missing. The table records under 200,000 clones, 80% to 90% of them present only once. The germline gives CDR1 SGHNT, CDR2 YYREEE (reference sequence). V lost 2 bases, J lost 6 bases, and 11 bases lay in between. The length of the CDR3 is 14 residues. The specimen was peripheral blood, collected on day 0 of MenACWY control vaccination. This chain uses TRBV5-4 with TRBJ2-2; D ambiguous. The TCR sequence derives from an adult in good health. The CDR3 coding sequence is TGTGCCAGCAGCTTTAGTCTCGACCCCGGGGAGCTGTTTTTT. Residues: CASSFSLDPGELFF.